Described below is a single TCR beta chain sequence and its context. The antigen is undetermined. The data originate from a study of molecular identifiers for immune sequencing clone quantification. Broader study findings: Reports indicate spiked Jurkat TCR RNA from one cell could be found among one million naive cells.

One entry per CDR3 protein results from TCRdb running MiXCR on the PCR reads. The sample consists of about 19,000 distinct CDR3 sequences, over 20% of them appearing once. This TCR derives from a human donor in good health. Some libraries in this study had Jurkat cell RNA spiked in. Source material: naive CD8+ T cells from blood, with Jurkat cell RNA spiked in. The sample's subset: FACS-sorted CD8+CD4-CCR7+CD45RA+ naive T cells.

CDR3 coding DNA: TGTGCCAGCAGCCCCACCGGGACATCCTACGGCTACACCTTC. Its translation is CASSPTGTSYGYTF. The J gene is TRBJ1-2, the V gene TRBV14; TRBD1 is a possible D gene (6 bases). This CDR3 contains 14 residues. The germline CDR1 and CDR2 sequences are SGHDN and FVKESK. Trimming pared 4 bases from V and 8 bases from J, leaving 17 bases between. Supplemented by reference TRBV14 and TRBJ1-2, the full variable domain reads EAGVTQFPSHSVIEKGQTVTLRCDPISGHDNLYWYRRVMGKEIKFLLHFVKESKQDESGMPNNRFLAERTGGTYSTLKVQPAELEDSGVYFCASSPTGTSYGYTFGSGTRLTVV.